What follows is one T cell receptor beta chain and its context. Original data processing: How many nucleated cells were present was estimated from reference gene primer amplification. The method was immunoSEQ multiplex PCR; TCRdb's version includes in-frame clones alone and lacks a portion of them. From that table come the V and J calls and clone size; the DNA was used to work out D and trimming. The top ten hold approximately 2% of the sample, which has 230,000 or so clones, roughly 84% seen once. The length of the CDR3 is 15 residues. CDR1 SGHRS and CDR2 YFSETQ come from the germline V gene. Trimming took off 1 base at V and 3 bases at J, with 12 bases between the two ends. The data are from a study of blood T cell repertoires in COVID-19. At the level of the study: Donors in the United States, Italy and Spain gave samples during acute or convalescent COVID-19. PBMCs, B-cell-depleted T cells, or T cells were the source of the cDNA or gDNA that made up the material.

Sequencing was performed on peripheral blood. The chain recombines TRBV5-1 with TRBJ2-3; D may be TRBD1 (5 bases). The clonotype comes from a man aged 40-49 years who had recovered from COVID-19. CDR3 DNA: TGCGCCAGCAGCTTGCGGCAGGGAAGGACAGATACGCAGTATTTT. Protein product: CASSLRQGRTDTQYF.